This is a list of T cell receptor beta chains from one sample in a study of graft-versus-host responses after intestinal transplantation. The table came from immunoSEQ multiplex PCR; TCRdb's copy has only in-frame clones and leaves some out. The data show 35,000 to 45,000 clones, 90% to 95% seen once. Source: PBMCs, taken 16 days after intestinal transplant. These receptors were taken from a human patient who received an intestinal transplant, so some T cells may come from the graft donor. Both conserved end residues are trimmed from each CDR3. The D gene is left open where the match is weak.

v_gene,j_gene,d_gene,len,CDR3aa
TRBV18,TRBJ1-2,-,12,ASSPPGREGGYT
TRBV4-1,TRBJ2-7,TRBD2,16,ASSQEGPGGRVRGEQY
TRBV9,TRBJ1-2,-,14,ASSLGAKDLNYGYT
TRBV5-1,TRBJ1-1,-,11,ASSFRVNTEAF
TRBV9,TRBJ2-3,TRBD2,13,ASSGLAGGTDTQY
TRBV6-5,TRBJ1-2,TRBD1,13,ASTNPTGGEGGYT
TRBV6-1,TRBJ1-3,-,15,ASSELPGRIGGNTIY
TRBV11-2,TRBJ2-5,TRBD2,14,ASSLARAGRRETQY
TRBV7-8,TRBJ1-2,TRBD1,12,ASSLPLRGGGYT
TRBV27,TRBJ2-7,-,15,ASSLSGPGELSYEQY
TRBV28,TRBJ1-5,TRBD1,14,ASSLWSGTVDQPQH
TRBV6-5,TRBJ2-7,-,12,ASSYRLDFYEQY
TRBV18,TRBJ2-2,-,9,ASSPRWELF
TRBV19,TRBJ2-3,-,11,ATAVRLRDTQY
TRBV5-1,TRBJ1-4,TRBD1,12,ASSIGQGKEKLF
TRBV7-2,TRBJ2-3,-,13,ASDLLGGPVDTQY
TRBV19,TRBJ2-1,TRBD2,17,ASSITAPKREATYNEQF
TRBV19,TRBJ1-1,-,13,ASSNSPRGRKKAF
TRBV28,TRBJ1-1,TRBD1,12,ASRIFLGTAEAF
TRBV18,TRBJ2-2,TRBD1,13,ASSNSTGPTGELF
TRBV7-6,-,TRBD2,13,ASSSTSGSTYEQY
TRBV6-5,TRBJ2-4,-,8,AIGKNIQY
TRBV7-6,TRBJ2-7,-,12,ASSLADSSYEQY